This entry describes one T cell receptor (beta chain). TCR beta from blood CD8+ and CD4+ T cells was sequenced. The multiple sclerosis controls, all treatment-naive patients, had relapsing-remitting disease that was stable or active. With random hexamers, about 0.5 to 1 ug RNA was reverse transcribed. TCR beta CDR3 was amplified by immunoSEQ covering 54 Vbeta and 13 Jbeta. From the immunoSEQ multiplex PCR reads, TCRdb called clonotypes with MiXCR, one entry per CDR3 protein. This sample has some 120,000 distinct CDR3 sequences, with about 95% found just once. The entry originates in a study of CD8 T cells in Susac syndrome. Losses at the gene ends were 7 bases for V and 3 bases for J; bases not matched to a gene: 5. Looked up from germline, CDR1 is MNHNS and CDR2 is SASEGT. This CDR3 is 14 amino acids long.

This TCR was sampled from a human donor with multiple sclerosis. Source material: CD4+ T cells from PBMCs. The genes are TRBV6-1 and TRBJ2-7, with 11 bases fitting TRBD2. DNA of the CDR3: TGTGCCAGCAATCACCTAGCGGGGGGCTACGAGCAGTACTTC. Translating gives CASNHLAGGYEQYF.